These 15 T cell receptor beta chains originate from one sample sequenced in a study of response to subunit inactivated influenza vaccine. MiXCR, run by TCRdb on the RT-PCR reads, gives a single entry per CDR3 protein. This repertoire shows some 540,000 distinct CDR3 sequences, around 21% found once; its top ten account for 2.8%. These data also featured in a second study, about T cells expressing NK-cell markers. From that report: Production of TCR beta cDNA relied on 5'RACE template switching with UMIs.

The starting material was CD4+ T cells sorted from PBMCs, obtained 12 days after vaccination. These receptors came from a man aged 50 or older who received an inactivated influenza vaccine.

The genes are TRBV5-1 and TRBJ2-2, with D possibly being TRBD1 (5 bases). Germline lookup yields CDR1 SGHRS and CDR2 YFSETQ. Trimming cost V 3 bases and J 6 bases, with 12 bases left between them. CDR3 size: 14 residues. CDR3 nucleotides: TGCGCCAGCAGCTCGCAGGGTTCGGCCGGGGAGCTGTTTTTT. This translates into CASSSQGSAGELFF. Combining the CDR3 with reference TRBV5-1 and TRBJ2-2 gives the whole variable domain KAGVTQTPRYLIKTRGQQVTLSCSPISGHRSVSWYQQTPGQGLQFLFEYFSETQRNKGNFPGRFSGRQFSNSRSEMNVSTLELGDSALYLCASSSQGSAGELFFGEGSRLTVL.

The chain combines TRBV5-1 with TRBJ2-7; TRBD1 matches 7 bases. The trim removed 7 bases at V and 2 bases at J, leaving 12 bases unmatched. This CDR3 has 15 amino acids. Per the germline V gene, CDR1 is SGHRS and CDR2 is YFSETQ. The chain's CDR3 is CASAVTGTAAYEQYF. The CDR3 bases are TGCGCCAGCGCCGTCACCGGGACAGCAGCCTACGAGCAGTACTTC.

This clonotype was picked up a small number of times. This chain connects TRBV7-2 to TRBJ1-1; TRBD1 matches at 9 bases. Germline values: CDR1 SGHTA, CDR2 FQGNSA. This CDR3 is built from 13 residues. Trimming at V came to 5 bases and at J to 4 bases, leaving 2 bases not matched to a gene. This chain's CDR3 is CASSEDRGTEAFF. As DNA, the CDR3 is TGTGCCAGCAGCGAGGACAGGGGCACTGAAGCTTTCTTT.

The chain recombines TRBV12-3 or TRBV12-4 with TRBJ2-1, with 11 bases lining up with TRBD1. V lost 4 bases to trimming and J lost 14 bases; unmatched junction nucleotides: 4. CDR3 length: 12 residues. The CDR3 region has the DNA TGTGCCAGCAGTTCCGGGACAGGGGGTGAGTTCTTC. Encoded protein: CASSSGTGGEFF.

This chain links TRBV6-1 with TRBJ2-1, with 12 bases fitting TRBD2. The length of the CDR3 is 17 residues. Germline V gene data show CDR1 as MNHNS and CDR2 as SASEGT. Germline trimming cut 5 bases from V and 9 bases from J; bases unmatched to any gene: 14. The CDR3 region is CASSPSSSSGGAVEQFF. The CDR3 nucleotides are TGTGCCAGCAGTCCGAGTAGTTCTAGCGGGGGGGCGGTTGAGCAGTTCTTC.

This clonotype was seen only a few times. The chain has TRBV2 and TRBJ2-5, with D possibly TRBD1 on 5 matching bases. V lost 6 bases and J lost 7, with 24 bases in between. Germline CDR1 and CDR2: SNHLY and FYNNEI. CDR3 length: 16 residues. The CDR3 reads CASSVDPPVLQGTQYF. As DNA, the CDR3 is TGTGCCAGCAGCGTAGACCCCCCTGTTCTCCAGGGGACCCAGTACTTC.

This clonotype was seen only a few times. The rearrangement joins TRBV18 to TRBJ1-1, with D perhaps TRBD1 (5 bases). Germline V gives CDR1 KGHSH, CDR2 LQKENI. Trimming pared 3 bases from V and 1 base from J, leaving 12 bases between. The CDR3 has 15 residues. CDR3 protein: CASSPDTGRNTEAFF. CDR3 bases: TGTGCCAGCTCACCGGACACGGGAAGGAACACTGAAGCTTTCTTT.

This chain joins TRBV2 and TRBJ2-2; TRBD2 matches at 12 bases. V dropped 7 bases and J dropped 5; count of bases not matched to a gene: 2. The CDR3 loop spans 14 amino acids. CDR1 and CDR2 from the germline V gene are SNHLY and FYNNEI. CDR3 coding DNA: TGTGCCAGCAAGACTAGCGGGGGAACCGGGGAGCTGTTTTTT. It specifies CASKTSGGTGELFF.

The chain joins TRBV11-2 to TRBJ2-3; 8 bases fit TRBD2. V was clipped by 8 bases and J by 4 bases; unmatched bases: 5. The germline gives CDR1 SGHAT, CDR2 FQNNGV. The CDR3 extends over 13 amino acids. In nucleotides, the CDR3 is TGTGCCAGCCGGGAGGGCCAGTCAGATACGCAGTATTTT. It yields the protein CASREGQSDTQYF.

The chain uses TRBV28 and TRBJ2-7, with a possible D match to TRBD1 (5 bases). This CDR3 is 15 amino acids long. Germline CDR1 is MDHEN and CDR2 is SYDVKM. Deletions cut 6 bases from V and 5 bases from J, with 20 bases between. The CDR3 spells CASSLPPTGRDEQYF. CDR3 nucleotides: TGTGCCAGCAGCTTGCCACCTACGGGCAGGGACGAGCAGTACTTC.

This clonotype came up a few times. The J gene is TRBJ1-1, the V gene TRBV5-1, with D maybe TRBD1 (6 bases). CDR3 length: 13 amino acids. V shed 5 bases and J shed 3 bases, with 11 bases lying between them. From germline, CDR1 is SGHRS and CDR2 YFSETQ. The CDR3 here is CASRLRGDTEAFF. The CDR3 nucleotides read TGCGCCAGCAGATTAAGGGGGGACACTGAAGCTTTCTTT.

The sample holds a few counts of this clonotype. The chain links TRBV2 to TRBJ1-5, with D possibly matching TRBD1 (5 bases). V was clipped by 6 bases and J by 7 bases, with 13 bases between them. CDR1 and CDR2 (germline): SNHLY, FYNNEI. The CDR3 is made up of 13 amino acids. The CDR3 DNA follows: TGTGCCAGCAGCGCGTCCAGGGACCAGCCCCAGCATTTT. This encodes CASSASRDQPQHF. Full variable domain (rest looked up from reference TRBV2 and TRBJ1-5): EPEVTQTPSHQVTQMGQEVILRCVPISNHLYFYWYRQILGQKVEFLVSFYNNEISEKSEIFDDQFSVERPDGSNFTLKIRSTKLEDSAMYFCASSASRDQPQHFGDGTRLSIL.

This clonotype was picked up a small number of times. CDR3 sequence: CASRQNQGSGNTIYF. The CDR3 DNA is TGTGCCAGCAGGCAAAATCAGGGTTCTGGAAACACCATATATTTT. The chain has TRBV12-3 or TRBV12-4 and TRBJ1-3, with D tentatively TRBD1 (5 bases). Trimming pared 6 bases from V and 1 base from J, leaving 13 bases between. This CDR3 spans 15 amino acids.

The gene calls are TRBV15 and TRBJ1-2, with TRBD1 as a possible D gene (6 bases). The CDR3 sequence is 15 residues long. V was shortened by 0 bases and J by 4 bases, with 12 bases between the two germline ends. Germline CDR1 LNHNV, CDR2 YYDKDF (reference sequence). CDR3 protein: CATSRDRGGPYGYTF. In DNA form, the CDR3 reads TGTGCCACCAGCAGAGATCGGGGGGGCCCCTATGGCTACACCTTC.

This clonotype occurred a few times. CDR3 nucleotide sequence: TGCAGTGCTAGGGGGGCTGTGAACACTGAAGCTTTCTTT. This translates into CSARGAVNTEAFF. V and J are TRBV20-1 and TRBJ1-1; possibly TRBD1 for D (6 bases). Germline-derived CDR1 and CDR2 are DFQATT and SNEGSKA (reference sequence). The CDR3 spans 13 residues. V lost 3 bases and J 0 bases, leaving 8 bases between the germline ends.